The next 8 T cell receptor beta chains were all read from a single sample in a study of T-cell memory formation after mild COVID-19. Each CDR3 protein gets one entry after TCRdb re-called the 5' RACE reads with MiXCR. This table has fewer than 200,000 distinct CDR3 sequences, 10% to 15% appearing once. Specimen: PBMCs or a T cell subset sorted from them (not recorded which). Every receptor here comes from a man aged 18 to 35 who had mild COVID-19 (a few samples of this study predate the infection). Cell type and time point are not known.

CDR3 DNA: TGCAGTGCTAACACCGCCTCTGGGGCCAACGTCCTGACTTTC. It encodes CSANTASGANVLTF. The chain couples TRBV20-1 to TRBJ2-6; the D is unclear. V was shortened by 4 bases and J by 0 bases, with 7 bases between the two germline ends. This CDR3 comprises 14 residues. Germline V gives CDR1 DFQATT, CDR2 SNEGSKA (reference sequence).

This clonotype has a handful of counts. This chain joins TRBV6-6 and TRBJ1-2; 7 nucleotides agree with TRBD1. This CDR3 comprises 14 residues. V lost 6 bases and J lost 4; bases outside the gene matches: 8. Germline V gives CDR1 MNHNY, CDR2 SVGAGI (reference sequence). The chain's CDR3 is CASRRGRGFYGYTF. The CDR3, as DNA: TGTGCCAGCAGGAGGGGCAGGGGGTTCTATGGCTACACCTTC.

A few counts support this clonotype. The chain is built from TRBV7-2 and TRBJ2-7, with TRBD2 matching 8 bases. Germline-derived CDR1 and CDR2 are SGHTA and FQGNSA. The length of the CDR3 is 13 residues. The ends lost 5 bases at V and 5 bases at J; junction bases unmatched: 5. CDR3: CASSVRGGHEQYF. Written as DNA, the CDR3 is TGTGCCAGCAGCGTCCGGGGGGGCCACGAGCAGTACTTC.

The rearrangement links TRBV30 to TRBJ1-2; D is uncertain. There are 11 residues in the CDR3. Between the trimmed V and J ends, which lost 4 bases and 8 bases, there was a span of 11 bases. CDR1 and CDR2 (germline): GTSNPN, SVGIG (reference sequence). CDR3 DNA sequence: TGTGCCTGGACCCCAGCGCGGGGCTACACCTTC. Protein product: CAWTPARGYTF.

This clonotype appeared many times. This chain joins TRBV4-3 and TRBJ1-4; D is uncertain. Trimming removed 4 bases at V and 7 bases at J, with 10 bases between. Germline-derived CDR1 and CDR2 are LGHNA and YSLEER. This CDR3 comprises 13 residues. CDR3 nucleotide sequence: TGCGCCAGCAGCCGGCTCGGGCTTGAAAAACTGTTTTTT. This gives the protein CASSRLGLEKLFF.

In this sample, this clonotype turned up a few times. The V gene is TRBV7-2, the J gene TRBJ2-2; unclear D gene. The CDR3 contains 14 residues. Trimming stripped 5 bases from V and 7 bases from J, with 14 bases between. Germline loops: CDR1 SGHTA, CDR2 FQGNSA. CDR3 in DNA: TGTGCCAGCAGCCCGGCCGTCGGCAGCGGGGAGCTGTTTTTT. As protein: CASSPAVGSGELFF.

The sample holds many counts of this clonotype. V usage is TRBV7-2 and J usage is TRBJ2-3; tentative D call: TRBD2 (5 bases). Trimming removed 5 bases at V and 6 bases at J, with 12 bases between. The CDR3 spans 13 residues. Germline V gene lookup returns CDR1 SGHTA and CDR2 FQGNSA. In DNA, the CDR3 is TGTGCCAGCAGCCTGAGAGGGCCGGATACGCAGTATTTT. Its protein is CASSLRGPDTQYF.

This clonotype was observed a few times. The chain links TRBV3-1 to TRBJ2-3, with 7 nucleotides matching TRBD2. The CDR3 has 16 amino acids. The V gene's germline CDR1 is LGHDT and CDR2 YNNKEL (reference sequence). Germline trimming cut 0 bases from V and 2 bases from J; bases unmatched to any gene: 5. The CDR3 sequence is CASSQDPGLFTDTQYF. As DNA, the CDR3 is TGTGCCAGCAGCCAAGATCCGGGACTATTCACAGATACGCAGTATTTT.